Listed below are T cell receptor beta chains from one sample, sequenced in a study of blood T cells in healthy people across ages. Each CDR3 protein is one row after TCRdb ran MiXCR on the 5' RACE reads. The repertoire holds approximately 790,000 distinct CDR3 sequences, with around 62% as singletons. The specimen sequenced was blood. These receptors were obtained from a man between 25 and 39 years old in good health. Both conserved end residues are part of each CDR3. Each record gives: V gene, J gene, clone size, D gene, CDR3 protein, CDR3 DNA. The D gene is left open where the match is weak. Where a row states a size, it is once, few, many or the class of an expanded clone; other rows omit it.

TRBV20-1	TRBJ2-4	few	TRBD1	CSARDGTGKNIQYF	TGCAGTGCTAGAGACGGGACAGGGAAAAACATTCAGTACTTC
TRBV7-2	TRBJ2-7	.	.	CASSFNTDKSHEQYF	TGTGCCAGCAGCTTCAATACCGACAAATCCCACGAGCAGTACTTC
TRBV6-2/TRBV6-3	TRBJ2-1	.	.	CASSDSSYNEQFF	TGTGCCAGTAGTGACAGCTCCTACAATGAGCAGTTCTTC
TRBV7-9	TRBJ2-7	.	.	CASSSTLQGSPYEQYF	TGTGCCAGCAGCTCGACCCTTCAGGGGTCTCCCTACGAGCAGTACTTC
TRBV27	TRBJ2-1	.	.	CASSKVGGTVLYNEQFF	TGTGCCAGCAGCAAGGTAGGAGGGACGGTCCTCTACAATGAGCAGTTCTTC
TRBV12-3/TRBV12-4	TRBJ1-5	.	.	CASSVKENQPQHF	TGTGCCAGCAGTGTGAAGGAAAATCAGCCCCAGCATTTT
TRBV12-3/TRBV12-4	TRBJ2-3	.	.	CASSPVGQRSTDTQYF	TGTGCCAGCAGCCCTGTCGGACAGAGGAGCACAGATACGCAGTATTTT
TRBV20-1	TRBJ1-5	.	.	CSARDLQYPLGNQPQHF	TGCAGTGCTAGAGATCTGCAGTACCCACTGGGGAATCAGCCCCAGCATTTT
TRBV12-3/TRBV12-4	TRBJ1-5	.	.	CASSFNRDQPQHF	TGTGCCAGCAGTTTTAACCGAGATCAGCCCCAGCATTTT
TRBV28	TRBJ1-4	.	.	CASGAQADPNEKLFF	TGTGCCAGCGGGGCACAGGCAGATCCTAATGAAAAACTGTTTTTT
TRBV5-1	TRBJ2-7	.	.	CASSPDIYSYEQYF	TGCGCCAGCAGCCCGGACATATACTCCTACGAGCAGTACTTC
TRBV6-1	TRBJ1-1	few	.	CASSSYAGTEAFF	TGTGCCAGCAGTTCCTACGCGGGGACTGAAGCTTTCTTT
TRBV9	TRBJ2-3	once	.	CASSVESGTPDTQYF	TGTGCCAGCAGCGTAGAGTCAGGGACGCCAGATACGCAGTATTTT
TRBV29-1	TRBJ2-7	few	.	CSVRQDYYEQYF	TGCAGCGTCCGACAGGACTACTACGAGCAGTACTTC
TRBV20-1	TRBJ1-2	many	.	CSARDLDGGSYGYTF	TGCAGTGCTAGAGATCTCGATGGAGGGAGCTATGGCTACACCTTC
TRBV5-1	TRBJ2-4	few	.	CASSLGGPDRHIQYF	TGCGCCAGCAGCCTGGGTGGTCCAGATCGTCACATTCAGTACTTC
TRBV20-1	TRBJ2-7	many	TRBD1	CSARDPFGTGASYEQYF	TGCAGTGCTAGAGACCCTTTTGGGACAGGGGCCTCCTACGAGCAGTACTTC
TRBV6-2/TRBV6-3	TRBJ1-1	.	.	CASNRVSTEAFF	TGTGCCAGCAACAGGGTGAGCACTGAAGCTTTCTTT
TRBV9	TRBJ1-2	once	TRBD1	CASSVDTGGAIYGYTF	TGTGCCAGCAGCGTAGATACAGGGGGCGCGATCTATGGCTACACCTTC
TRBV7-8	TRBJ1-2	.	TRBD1	CASSLGVLGTGDYGYTF	TGTGCCAGCAGCTTAGGTGTATTGGGGACAGGGGACTATGGCTACACCTTC
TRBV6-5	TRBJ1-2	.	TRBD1	CASTTGARVDGYTF	TGTGCCAGCACCACAGGGGCTCGGGTGGATGGCTACACCTTC
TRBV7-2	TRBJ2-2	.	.	CASSLDRGAGELFF	TGTGCCAGCAGCTTAGATAGGGGGGCCGGGGAGCTGTTTTTT
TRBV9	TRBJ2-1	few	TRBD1	CASSDPSSQGGEQFF	TGTGCCAGCAGCGACCCTTCCTCACAGGGGGGTGAGCAGTTCTTC
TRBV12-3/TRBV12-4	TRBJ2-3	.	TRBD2	CASSDGTSGGYF	TGTGCCAGCAGTGATGGGACTAGCGGGGGGTATTTT
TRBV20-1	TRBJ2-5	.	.	CSGSLGGRETQYF	TGCAGTGGATCCTTGGGGGGGCGAGAGACCCAGTACTTC
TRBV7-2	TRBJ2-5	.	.	CASNPFQEETQYF	TGTGCCAGCAACCCCTTCCAGGAGGAGACCCAGTACTTC
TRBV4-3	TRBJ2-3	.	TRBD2	CASSPTGEGTQYF	TGCGCCAGCAGCCCAACGGGGGAGGGTACGCAGTATTTT
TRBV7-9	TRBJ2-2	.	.	CASSPGRPPAGELFF	TGTGCCAGCAGCCCGGGACGACCTCCCGCCGGGGAGCTGTTTTTT
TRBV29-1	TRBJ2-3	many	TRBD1	CSVTDRGNTQYF	TGCAGCGTTACGGACAGGGGAAATACGCAGTATTTT
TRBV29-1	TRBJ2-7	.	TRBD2	CSVAGTSASSYEQYF	TGCAGCGTCGCCGGGACTAGCGCCAGCTCCTACGAGCAGTACTTC
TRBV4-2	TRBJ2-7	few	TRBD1	CASSQGAYRGMDEQYF	TGTGCCAGCAGCCAAGGGGCTTACAGGGGAATGGACGAGCAGTACTTC
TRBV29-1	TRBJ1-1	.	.	CSGGSNTEAFF	TGCAGCGGCGGGTCGAACACTGAAGCTTTCTTT
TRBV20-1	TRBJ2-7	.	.	CSARDQGGSYEQYF	TGCAGTGCTAGAGATCAAGGCGGTTCCTACGAGCAGTACTTC
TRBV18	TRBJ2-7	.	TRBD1	CASSQNSGTGINEQYF	TGTGCCAGCTCACAGAACAGTGGGACAGGGATAAACGAGCAGTACTTC
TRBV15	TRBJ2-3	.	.	CATSKGDRLRMDTQYF	TGTGCCACCAGCAAAGGAGACAGGCTTAGGATGGATACGCAGTATTTT
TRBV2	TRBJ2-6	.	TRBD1	CASSEAGTGGAGANVLTF	TGTGCCAGCAGTGAAGCTGGGACAGGGGGAGCTGGGGCCAACGTCCTGACTTTC
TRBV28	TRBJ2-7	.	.	CASSSTRKGPSYEQYF	TGTGCCAGCAGTTCTACCCGAAAGGGACCCAGCTACGAGCAGTACTTC
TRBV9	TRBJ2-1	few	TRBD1	CASSVGQGGYNEQFF	TGCGCCAGCAGCGTGGGACAGGGGGGATACAATGAGCAGTTCTTC
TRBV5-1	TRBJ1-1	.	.	CASSSGLFGNTEAFF	TGCGCCAGCAGCTCGGGACTTTTCGGAAACACTGAAGCTTTCTTT
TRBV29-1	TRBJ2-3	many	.	CSVDSHYTDTQYF	TGCAGCGTTGATAGTCACTACACAGATACGCAGTATTTT
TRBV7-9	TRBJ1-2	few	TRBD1	CASSSRDRSPVGYTF	TGTGCCAGCAGCTCAAGGGACAGGTCCCCGGTCGGCTACACCTTC
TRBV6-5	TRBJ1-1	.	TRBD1	CASRASDREVGEAFF	TGTGCCAGCAGGGCTTCGGACAGGGAAGTGGGTGAAGCTTTCTTT
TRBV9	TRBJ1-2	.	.	CASTPRGANYGYTF	TGTGCCAGCACTCCCCGCGGAGCTAACTATGGCTACACCTTC
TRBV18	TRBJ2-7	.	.	CASSPGGEPYEQYF	TGTGCCAGCTCACCAGGAGGGGAGCCCTACGAGCAGTACTTC
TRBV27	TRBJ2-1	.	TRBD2	CASSIHPRGGSYNEQFF	TGTGCCAGCAGTATTCATCCCCGGGGGGGCTCCTACAATGAGCAGTTCTTC
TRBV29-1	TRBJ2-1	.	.	CSAEGGAAKRSVQFF	TGCAGCGCCGAAGGGGGGGCAGCCAAACGGTCGGTGCAGTTCTTC
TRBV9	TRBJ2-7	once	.	CASSISGTGASEQYF	TGTGCCAGCAGCATTTCCGGGACGGGAGCGTCCGAGCAGTACTTC
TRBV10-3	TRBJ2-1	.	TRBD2	CAISEWSSGGYNEQFF	TGTGCCATCAGTGAGTGGAGTAGCGGGGGTTACAATGAGCAGTTCTTC
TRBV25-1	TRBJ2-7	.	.	CASSVRASRGEQYF	TGTGCCAGCAGTGTGAGGGCATCCAGGGGCGAGCAGTACTTC
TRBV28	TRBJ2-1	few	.	CASSFPGSTPILYNEQFF	TGTGCCAGCAGTTTTCCGGGCAGCACCCCAATCCTCTACAATGAGCAGTTCTTC
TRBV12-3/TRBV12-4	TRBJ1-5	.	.	CASSLVGGGNQPQHF	TGTGCCAGCAGTTTGGTAGGGGGAGGAAATCAGCCCCAGCATTTT